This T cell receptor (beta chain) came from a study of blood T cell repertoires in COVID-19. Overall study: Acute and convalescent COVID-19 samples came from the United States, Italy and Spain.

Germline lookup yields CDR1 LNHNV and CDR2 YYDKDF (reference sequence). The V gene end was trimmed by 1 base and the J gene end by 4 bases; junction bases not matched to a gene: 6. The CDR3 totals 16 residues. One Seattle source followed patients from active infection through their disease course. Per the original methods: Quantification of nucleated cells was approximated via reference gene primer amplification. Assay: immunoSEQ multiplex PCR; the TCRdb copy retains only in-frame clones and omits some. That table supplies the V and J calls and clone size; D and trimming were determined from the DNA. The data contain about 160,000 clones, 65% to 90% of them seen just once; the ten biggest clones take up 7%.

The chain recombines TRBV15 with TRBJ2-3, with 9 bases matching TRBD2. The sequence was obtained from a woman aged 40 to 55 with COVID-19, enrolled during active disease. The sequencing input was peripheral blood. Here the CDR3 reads CATSRGPGLASDTQYF. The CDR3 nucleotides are TGTGCCACCAGCAGAGGCCCGGGACTAGCCTCAGATACGCAGTATTTT.